Presented here are 5 T cell receptor beta chains from one specimen sequenced in a study of blood T cell repertoires in COVID-19 (dated by TCRdb to the early 2020s). Library preparation used the immunoSEQ multiplex PCR assay. Held by TCRdb, this immuneACCESS table contains in-frame sequences only and omits some clones. Under half of the omission traces to an unresolved V gene where checked; the cause of the rest is unknown. The sample profile shows roughly 520,000 clones; roughly 90% of them were found once. The ten most abundant clones make up around 1.9% of the sample. The sample comprised PBMCs or T cells enriched from blood (not recorded which). These receptor sequences come from a woman between 35 and 50 years old who had recovered from COVID-19.

The V and J genes are TRBV14 and TRBJ1-1; unclear D gene. The CDR3 runs to 14 residues. Per the germline V gene, CDR1 is SGHDN and CDR2 is FVKESK. Trimming took off 0 bases at V and 1 base at J, with 6 bases between the two ends. The CDR3 DNA sequence: TGTGCCAGCAGCCAAGACGGGAAGAACACTGAAGCTTTCTTT. Encoded protein: CASSQDGKNTEAFF.

V and J are TRBV3-1 (or the pseudogene TRBV3-2) and TRBJ2-1; no firm D call. Trimming stripped 1 base from V and 0 bases from J, with 13 bases between. Germline V lookup: CDR1 LGHDT, CDR2 YNNKEL (reference sequence). CDR3 size: 17 residues. As DNA, the CDR3 is TGTGCCAGCAGCCAAGTCAGGCGACAAAGCTCCTACAATGAGCAGTTCTTC. It specifies CASSQVRRQSSYNEQFF.

The chain uses TRBV11-3 and TRBJ1-2; D not resolved. This CDR3 region has 12 residues. Germline V lookup: CDR1 SGHNT, CDR2 YENEEA. V dropped 2 bases and J dropped 14 bases, with 15 bases sitting between them. The CDR3 sequence is CASSLIDTKTTF. CDR3 coding DNA: TGTGCCAGCAGCTTAATCGACACGAAAACGACCTTC.

As concerns this clone: The sample has other DNA sequences that encode this CDR3 too. This chain connects TRBV11-3 to TRBJ2-2; no definite D call. The CDR3 spans 15 residues. Germline lookup yields CDR1 SGHNT and CDR2 YENEEA. V was shortened by 0 bases and J by 1 base, with 6 bases between the two germline ends. CDR3 in DNA: TGTGCCAGCAGCTTAGAGTCCGTGAACACCGGGGAGCTGTTTTTT. It encodes CASSLESVNTGELFF.

The rearrangement uses TRBV5-8 and TRBJ2-7, with D tentatively TRBD2 (5 bases). CDR3 length: 15 residues. Germline V gene lookup returns CDR1 SGHTS and CDR2 YDEGEE. The V and J ends lost 6 bases and 5 bases respectively, with 21 bases between them. CDR3 nucleotide sequence: TGTGCCAGCACTATAGGACCCGGGAACAGTGACGAGCAGTACTTC. The encoded protein is CASTIGPGNSDEQYF.